This T cell receptor beta chain was identified during a study of regulatory T cells in long-lasting Graves disease. Points on this clonotype: The target antigen is unknown.

Assembly of TCR beta libraries relied on iRepertoire HTBI primers together with Arm-PCR of CDR3 regions. TCRdb ran MiXCR on the multiplex PCR reads and lists one entry per CDR3 protein. Seen here are approximately 400,000 distinct CDR3 sequences, about a quarter observed once, and the top ten hold about a quarter. Time point described: persistent/refractory GD, antithyroid drugs over 5 years with positive TRAb. PBMC RNA served as the TCR library source. An endocrinology department located in Xi'an, China, was where the patients came from. A blood draw put around 9.1 milliliters of peripheral blood into EDTA tubes. Study-wide points: The study found persistent patients shared more public clonotypes (over 2,500) than new patients (over 900).

This specimen consisted of peripheral blood mononuclear cells (PBMCs), obtained when the disease was refractory, from a patient treated with antithyroid drugs. The TCR was taken from a female donor with Graves disease.

The CDR3 sequence: CASILQGNQPQHF. The DNA for the CDR3 is TGTGCCAGCATTTTACAGGGAAATCAGCCCCAGCATTTT. V is TRBV6-1 and J is TRBJ1-5; maybe TRBD1 (6 bases). In germline, CDR1 is MNHNS, CDR2 SASEGT. The CDR3 loop spans 13 amino acids. Deletions cut 7 bases from V and 4 bases from J, with 11 bases between.